The entry that follows covers one TCR beta chain sequence. The antigen is not known. This specimen comes from a study of cytomegalovirus exposure and HLA in healthy donors. Study context: The 100 to 150 validation repertoires, a later analysis reported, used the same platform as the 550 to 700 repertoires from the first cohort. Study observations and caveats: The study found most TCR sequences rare, yet found some public TCRs in many donors. Using the classifier, cytomegalovirus status was reportedly diagnosed with high specificity and sensitivity. Cytomegalovirus association was assigned to some 160 TCR beta chains.

Only in-frame clones appear in the TCRdb table, and some are missing; sequencing was by immunoSEQ multiplex PCR. The sample records 110,000 or so clones, 70% to 90% being singletons. This TCR derives from a man between 18 and 35 years old in good health and CMV-seropositive. Sequencing input: PBMCs.

CDR3 in DNA: TGTGCCAGCAGTTTACGACAGATGAACACCGGGGAGCTGTTTTTT. It is translated as CASSLRQMNTGELFF. J is TRBJ2-2 and V is TRBV27, with D perhaps TRBD1 (5 bases). CDR3 length: 15 amino acids. In germline, CDR1 is MNHEY, CDR2 SMNVEV (reference sequence). Trimming removed 2 bases from V and 1 base from J, with 8 bases in between.